This is a list of T cell receptor beta chains from one sample in a study of CD8+CD57+ T cells in acquired aplastic anemia. TCRdb recomputed calls from the reads with MiXCR, one row per CDR3 protein. The sample carries around 210,000 distinct CDR3 sequences, 60% to 80% recorded once. Sequencing was performed on sorted CD4+, CD8+, or CD8+CD57+ T cells (not recorded which) from PBMCs. These receptors were taken from a human donor with aplastic anemia. CDR3s include the opening cysteine and the closing phenylalanine or tryptophan. Each record gives: J gene, V gene, D gene, clone size, CDR3 protein, CDR3 DNA. The D gene is left open where the match is weak. Clone size is shown for a subset of rows, as once, few, many or a class of expanded clone.

>TRBJ2-3|TRBV7-8|TRBD2|-
CASRQAGEVRGDTQYF
TGTGCCAGCAGACAAGCGGGAGAGGTGCGTGGAGATACGCAGTATTTT
>TRBJ1-1|TRBV11-1|-|-
CASSFPSTGYRAEAFF
TGTGCCAGCAGCTTCCCCTCAACAGGGTACCGGGCTGAAGCTTTCTTT
>TRBJ1-2|TRBV29-1|-|-
CSVVRSEYGYTF
TGCAGCGTTGTAAGATCTGAGTATGGCTACACCTTC
>TRBJ1-3|TRBV5-1|-|-
CASSVGSQGRAGNTIYF
TGCGCCAGCAGCGTCGGGTCTCAGGGTAGGGCTGGAAACACCATATATTTT
>TRBJ1-1|TRBV19|-|-
CASSPTGNEAFF
TGTGCCAGTAGTCCCACAGGGAATGAAGCTTTCTTT
>TRBJ2-7|TRBV7-1|TRBD2|-
CASSSSIGLDSYGQYF
TGTGCCAGCAGCTCGTCCATTGGACTAGACTCGTACGGACAGTACTTC
>TRBJ1-2|TRBV10-1|-|-
CASSPGGDHYGYTF
TGCGCCAGCAGTCCCGGGGGGGACCACTATGGCTACACCTTC
>TRBJ2-7|TRBV7-9|TRBD1|-
CASSAVGQGAYEQYF
TGTGCCAGCAGCGCGGTCGGACAGGGGGCCTACGAGCAGTACTTC
>TRBJ2-1|TRBV19|-|many
CASRGLHYNEQFF
TGTGCCAGTAGAGGACTGCACTACAATGAGCAGTTCTTC
>TRBJ1-3|TRBV25-1|-|-
CASSAVGRGAANSGNTIYF
TGTGCCAGCAGTGCTGTGGGACGAGGGGCGGCTAACTCTGGAAACACCATATATTTT
>TRBJ1-5|TRBV15|-|many
CATSRDFLYSNQPQHF
TGTGCCACCAGCAGAGATTTCCTCTATAGCAATCAGCCCCAGCATTTT
>TRBJ2-3|TRBV24-1|TRBD2|-
CATSAPQREAGTQYF
TGTGCCACCAGTGCCCCCCAGCGGGAGGCAGGTACGCAGTATTTT
>TRBJ2-2|TRBV5-1|-|once
CASSLGSGGELFF
TGCGCCAGCAGCTTGGGGAGCGGCGGGGAGCTGTTTTTT
>TRBJ2-7|TRBV2|-|few
CASTATGNEQYF
TGTGCCAGCACCGCCACAGGGAACGAGCAGTACTTC
>TRBJ1-6|TRBV7-9|-|few
CASSLDLRDSPLHF
TGTGCCAGCAGCTTGGACCTCAGGGATTCACCCCTCCACTTT
>TRBJ1-2|TRBV9|-|-
CASSVAGNYGYTF
TGTGCCAGCAGCGTAGCGGGGAACTATGGCTACACCTTC
>TRBJ2-6|TRBV3-1|TRBD1|few
CASSQGTGASGANVLTF
TGTGCCAGCAGCCAAGGGACAGGGGCCTCTGGGGCCAACGTCCTGACTTTC
>TRBJ1-2|TRBV6-6|-|few
CASDVRGGYGYTF
TGTGCCAGCGATGTAAGGGGGGGCTATGGCTACACCTTC
>TRBJ1-2|TRBV20-1|-|-
CSARSNYGYTF
TGCAGTGCTAGGAGTAACTATGGCTACACCTTC
>TRBJ2-5|TRBV19|-|-
CASSQAIKETQYF
TGTGCCAGTAGTCAGGCAATTAAGGAGACCCAGTACTTC
>TRBJ2-7|TRBV5-1|TRBD2|few
CASSSSSGITYEQYF
TGCGCCAGCAGCTCATCTAGCGGGATAACCTACGAGCAGTACTTC
>TRBJ2-7|TRBV15|TRBD2|-
CATSISGSSYEQYF
TGTGCCACCAGCATTAGCGGGAGTAGCTACGAGCAGTACTTC
>TRBJ2-1|TRBV29-1|-|-
CSVGGAVSYNEQFF
TGCAGCGTTGGAGGAGCGGTATCCTACAATGAGCAGTTCTTC
>TRBJ2-3|TRBV2|-|once
CASSERINTDTQYF
TGTGCCAGCAGTGAGCGGATTAACACAGATACGCAGTATTTT
>TRBJ2-2|TRBV20-1|TRBD2|-
CSASLAGLTGELFF
TGCAGTGCTAGTCTAGCGGGACTCACCGGGGAGCTGTTTTTT
>TRBJ1-1|TRBV5-5|-|-
CASSGWRQFEAFF
TGTGCCAGTAGCGGTTGGAGACAGTTTGAAGCTTTCTTT
>TRBJ1-2|TRBV9|-|-
CASSVEGRDGYTF
TGTGCCAGCAGCGTAGAGGGGAGGGATGGCTACACCTTC
>TRBJ2-7|TRBV27|-|many
CASSLMGGTYEQYF
TGTGCCAGCAGTTTAATGGGGGGTACCTACGAGCAGTACTTC
>TRBJ2-3|TRBV9|TRBD2|many
CASSPQRLAGDTQYF
TGTGCCAGCAGCCCCCAAAGACTAGCGGGGGATACGCAGTATTTT
>TRBJ2-1|TRBV7-2|-|-
CASSPWGDANNEQFF
TGTGCCAGCAGCCCGTGGGGGGATGCCAACAATGAGCAGTTTTTC
>TRBJ1-1|TRBV19|-|-
CASSDRPGVENTEAFF
TGTGCCAGTAGTGATCGACCTGGGGTAGAGAACACTGAAGCTTTCTTT
>TRBJ1-4|TRBV12-3/TRBV12-4|TRBD1|-
CASSTRTGKNEKLFF
TGTGCCAGCAGTACGAGGACAGGGAAGAATGAAAAACTGTTTTTT
>TRBJ2-1|TRBV2|-|once
CASIIDEGGEQFF
TGTGCCAGCATAATCGACGAAGGCGGTGAGCAGTTCTTC
>TRBJ1-5|TRBV7-8|-|-
CASSLRNRNPEPQHF
TGTGCCAGCAGCTTACGGAATAGGAACCCGGAGCCCCAGCATTTT
>TRBJ1-2|TRBV19|-|few
CASSIGLGLEGNYGYTF
TGTGCCAGTAGTATCGGCCTAGGACTTGAGGGAAACTATGGCTACACCTTC
>TRBJ1-1|TRBV29-1|-|-
CSVDGTQAFF
TGCAGCGTTGATGGGACACAAGCTTTCTTT
>TRBJ1-6|TRBV19|TRBD1|-
CASGKTGRMSPLHF
TGTGCCAGTGGAAAGACAGGGAGGATGTCACCCCTCCACTTT
>TRBJ1-4|TRBV15|-|-
CATSRGWGEKLFF
TGTGCCACCAGCAGAGGGTGGGGAGAAAAACTGTTTTTT
>TRBJ1-2|TRBV29-1|-|-
CSVADLNYGYTF
TGCAGCGTTGCCGACCTTAACTATGGCTACACATTC
>TRBJ1-2|TRBV15|-|once
CATSRDSDCISNYGYTF
TGTGCCACCAGCAGAGATTCGGACTGCATATCTAACTATGGCTACACCTTC
>TRBJ2-3|TRBV7-8|-|-
CASSPYRERGTDTQYF
TGTGCCAGCAGCCCTTACCGGGAGAGGGGCACAGATACGCAGTATTTT
>TRBJ2-3|TRBV11-3|-|-
CASSLVPAGLRLQYF
TGTGCCAGCAGCTTAGTGCCAGCGGGCCTACGTCTTCAGTATTTT
>TRBJ1-2|TRBV20-1|-|-
CSARSRGIYGYTF
TGCAGTGCCCGGTCCCGGGGGATCTATGGCTACACCTTC
>TRBJ2-1|TRBV7-9|TRBD2|-
CASFRTSGSYEQFF
TGTGCCAGCTTTAGGACTAGCGGGAGCTATGAGCAGTTCTTC
>TRBJ2-7|TRBV2|TRBD1|few
CATGTGASGQYF
TGTGCCACCGGGACAGGGGCCAGCGGGCAGTACTTC
>TRBJ2-5|TRBV3-1|TRBD1|many
CASSHLYRDSKETQYF
TGTGCCAGCAGCCACCTGTACCGGGACAGTAAAGAGACCCAGTACTTC
>TRBJ2-1|TRBV7-8|TRBD2|-
CASRAGTSGGLSSYNEQFF
TGTGCCAGCAGGGCAGGGACTAGCGGGGGCCTGAGCTCCTACAATGAGCAGTTCTTC
>TRBJ1-3|TRBV9|-|few
CASSVGRTGNTIYF
TGTGCCAGCAGCGTAGGACGGACTGGAAACACCATATATTTT
>TRBJ1-1|TRBV7-2|-|-
CASSYTEMNTEAFF
TGTGCCAGCAGTTACACAGAAATGAACACTGAAGCTTTCTTT
>TRBJ2-7|TRBV20-1|TRBD2|-
CSVRDLRGGLDEQYF
TGCAGTGTGAGAGACCTGCGGGGGGGTTTGGACGAGCAGTACTTC
>TRBJ1-5|TRBV7-2|-|-
CASSLSGLSNQPQHF
TGTGCCAGCAGCTTATCGGGGTTGAGCAATCAGCCCCAGCATTTT
>TRBJ2-5|TRBV7-2|TRBD2|-
CASSLLAGGETQYF
TGTGCCAGCAGCTTATTGGCGGGAGGGGAGACCCAGTACTTC
>TRBJ1-6|TRBV6-1|TRBD1|many
CASSAGGTGYSPLHF
TGTGCCAGCAGTGCAGGGGGGACAGGGTACTCACCCCTCCACTTT
>TRBJ2-1|TRBV7-3|TRBD1|-
CASSSSGQGSDEQFF
TGTGCCAGCAGCTCGTCGGGACAGGGGAGCGATGAGCAGTTCTTC
>TRBJ1-6|TRBV4-1|-|-
CASSQPTGIIDSPLHF
TGCGCCAGCAGCCAACCCACCGGGATAATCGATTCACCCCTCCACTTT
>TRBJ1-6|TRBV2|-|-
CASSLSGGTNSPLHF
TGTGCCAGCAGTTTGTCGGGCGGTACGAATTCACCCCTCCACTTT
>TRBJ2-2|TRBV9|-|-
CASSLLGPTGELFF
TGTGCCAGCAGCTTATTGGGGCCGACCGGGGAGCTGTTTTTT
>TRBJ2-5|TRBV13|TRBD2|-
CASSPTGGTQETQYF
TGTGCCAGCAGCCCTACGGGGGGGACCCAAGAGACCCAGTACTTC
>TRBJ2-1|TRBV7-8|TRBD2|-
CASSLAGGGNEQFF
TGTGCCAGCAGCTTAGCGGGGGGGGGCAATGAGCAGTTCTTC
>TRBJ1-6|TRBV5-1|TRBD1|-
CASSSLDRGANYNSPLHF
TGCGCCAGCAGCTCCTTGGACAGGGGGGCCAACTATAATTCACCCCTCCACTTT